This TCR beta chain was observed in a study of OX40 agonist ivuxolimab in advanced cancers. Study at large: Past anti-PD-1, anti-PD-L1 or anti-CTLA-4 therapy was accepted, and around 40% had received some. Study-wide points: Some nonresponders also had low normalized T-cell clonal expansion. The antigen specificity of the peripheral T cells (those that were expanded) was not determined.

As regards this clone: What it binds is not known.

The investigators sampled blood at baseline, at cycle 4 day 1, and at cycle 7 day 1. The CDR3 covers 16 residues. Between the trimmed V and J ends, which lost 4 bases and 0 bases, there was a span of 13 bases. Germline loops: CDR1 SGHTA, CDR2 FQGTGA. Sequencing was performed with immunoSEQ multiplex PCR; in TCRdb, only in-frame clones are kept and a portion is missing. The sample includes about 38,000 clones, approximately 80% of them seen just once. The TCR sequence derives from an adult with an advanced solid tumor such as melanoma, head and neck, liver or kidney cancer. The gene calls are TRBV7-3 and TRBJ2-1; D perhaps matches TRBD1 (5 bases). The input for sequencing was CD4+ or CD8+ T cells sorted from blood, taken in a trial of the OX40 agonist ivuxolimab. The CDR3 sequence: CASSSRQGGSYNEQFF. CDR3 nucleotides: TGTGCCAGCAGCTCAAGGCAGGGCGGCTCCTACAATGAGCAGTTCTTC.